This T cell receptor beta chain derives from a study of blood T cells in healthy people across ages. Together with a sample-barcoded 5' primer, a J-beta primer mix was included in a second PCR lasting about 7 to 12 cycles. Each CDR3 protein is one row after TCRdb ran MiXCR on the 5' RACE reads. The sample includes hundreds of thousands of distinct CDR3 sequences, less than 45% of them seen just once. CDR1 SEHNR and CDR2 FQNEAQ come from the germline V gene (reference sequence). The CDR3 totals 13 residues. Trimming cost V 9 bases and J 1 base; bases outside gene matches: 3. At least ten counts were recorded for this clonotype.

The sample consisted of blood. This TCR was recovered from a man aged 80 or over in good health. The rearrangement joins TRBV7-9 to TRBJ2-7; TRBD2 aligns across 10 bases. This CDR3 reads CASQLAGSYEQYF. CDR3 nucleotide sequence: TGTGCCAGTCAACTAGCGGGGTCCTACGAGCAGTACTTC.